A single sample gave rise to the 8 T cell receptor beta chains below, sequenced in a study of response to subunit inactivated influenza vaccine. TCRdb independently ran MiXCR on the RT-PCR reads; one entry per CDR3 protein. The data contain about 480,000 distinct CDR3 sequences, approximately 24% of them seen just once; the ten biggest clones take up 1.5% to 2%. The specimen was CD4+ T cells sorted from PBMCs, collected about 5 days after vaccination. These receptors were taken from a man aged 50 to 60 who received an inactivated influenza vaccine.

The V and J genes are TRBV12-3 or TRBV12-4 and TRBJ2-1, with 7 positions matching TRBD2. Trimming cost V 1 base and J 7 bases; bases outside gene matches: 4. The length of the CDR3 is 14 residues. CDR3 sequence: CASSLVSGANEQFF. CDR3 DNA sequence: TGTGCCAGCAGTTTAGTAAGCGGGGCAAATGAGCAGTTCTTC.

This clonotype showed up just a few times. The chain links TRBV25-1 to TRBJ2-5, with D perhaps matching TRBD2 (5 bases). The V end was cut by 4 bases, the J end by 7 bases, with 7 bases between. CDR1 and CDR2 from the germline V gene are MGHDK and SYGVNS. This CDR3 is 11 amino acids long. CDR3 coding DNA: TGTGCCAGCAGTGGGGCGGGGACCCAGTACTTC. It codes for CASSGAGTQYF.

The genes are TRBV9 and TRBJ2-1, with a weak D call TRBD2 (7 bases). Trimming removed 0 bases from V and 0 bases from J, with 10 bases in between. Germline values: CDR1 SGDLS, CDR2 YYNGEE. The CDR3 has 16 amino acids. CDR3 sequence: CASSVAGGPSYNEQFF. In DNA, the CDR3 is TGTGCCAGCAGCGTAGCCGGGGGGCCCTCCTACAATGAGCAGTTCTTC.

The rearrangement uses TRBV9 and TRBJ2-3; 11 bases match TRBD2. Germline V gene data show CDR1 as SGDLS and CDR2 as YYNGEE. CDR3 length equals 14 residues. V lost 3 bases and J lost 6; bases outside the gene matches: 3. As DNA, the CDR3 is TGTGCCAGCAGCGATAGCGGGAGGGGTGATACGCAGTATTTT. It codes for CASSDSGRGDTQYF.

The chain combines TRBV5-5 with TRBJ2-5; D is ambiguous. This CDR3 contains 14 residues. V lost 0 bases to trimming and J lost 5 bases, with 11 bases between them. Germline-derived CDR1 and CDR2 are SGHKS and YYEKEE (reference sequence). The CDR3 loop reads CASSLDLSSETQYF. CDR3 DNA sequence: TGTGCCAGCAGCTTGGATCTATCTTCGGAGACCCAGTACTTC.

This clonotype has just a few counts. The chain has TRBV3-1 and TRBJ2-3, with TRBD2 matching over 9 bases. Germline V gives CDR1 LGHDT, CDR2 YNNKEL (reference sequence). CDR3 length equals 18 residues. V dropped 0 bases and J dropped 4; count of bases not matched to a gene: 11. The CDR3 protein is CASSQDYGGGAVADTQYF. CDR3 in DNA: TGTGCCAGCAGCCAAGATTACGGCGGGGGGGCAGTCGCAGATACGCAGTATTTT.

The CDR3 loop reads CASSYTGQGAETQYF. CDR3 nucleotide sequence: TGTGCCAGCAGTTACACGGGACAGGGGGCAGAGACCCAGTACTTC. This chain joins TRBV6-5 and TRBJ2-5; 12 bases line up with TRBD1. Germline CDR1 reads MNHEY; CDR2 reads SVGAGI. The CDR3 is 15 residues long. After removal of 2 bases from V and 4 bases from J, the junction contained 2 bases not matched to a gene.

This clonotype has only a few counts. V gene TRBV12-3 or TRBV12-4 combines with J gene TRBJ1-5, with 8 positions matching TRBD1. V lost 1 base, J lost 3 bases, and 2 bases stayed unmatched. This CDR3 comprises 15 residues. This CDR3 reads CASSLDRGINQPQHF. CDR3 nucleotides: TGTGCCAGCAGTTTAGACAGGGGGATCAATCAGCCCCAGCATTTT.